The subject of this entry is one T cell receptor beta chain. The target antigen is unknown. This sample is drawn from a study of early T cells in non-severe SARS-CoV-2 infection. Study-wide results and caveats: VDJdb matching skewed toward anti-spike CD8 responses, missing private and CD4 specificities.

The length of the CDR3 is 13 residues. The V end lost 6 bases, the J end lost 1 base, and 9 bases lay between the germline ends. The V gene's germline CDR1 is SGHAT and CDR2 FQNNGV. The library protocol tagged individual cDNA molecules with unique molecular identifiers. TCRdb recomputed calls from the 5' RACE reads with MiXCR, one row per CDR3 protein. The sample yields over 55,000 distinct CDR3 sequences, 12% seen once. This clonotype was sampled from an adult who was a healthcare worker with PCR-confirmed SARS-CoV-2 infection or an uninfected control (not recorded which). The V gene is TRBV11-2, the J gene TRBJ2-5; D unclear. The input for sequencing was whole blood, taken at baseline. Here the CDR3 reads CASRNTRQETQYF. For the CDR3, the DNA is TGTGCCAGCAGAAACACTCGCCAAGAGACCCAGTACTTC.